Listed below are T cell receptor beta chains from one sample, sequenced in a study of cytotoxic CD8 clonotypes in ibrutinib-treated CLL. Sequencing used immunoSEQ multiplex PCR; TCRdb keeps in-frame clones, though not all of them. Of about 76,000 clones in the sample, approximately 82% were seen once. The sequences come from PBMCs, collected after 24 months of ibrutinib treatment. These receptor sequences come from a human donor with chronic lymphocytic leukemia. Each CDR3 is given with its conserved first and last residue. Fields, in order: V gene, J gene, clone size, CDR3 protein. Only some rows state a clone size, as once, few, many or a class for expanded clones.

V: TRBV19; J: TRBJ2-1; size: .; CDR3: CASSKFTNEQFF
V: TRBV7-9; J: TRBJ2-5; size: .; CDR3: CASSKTSAARETQYF
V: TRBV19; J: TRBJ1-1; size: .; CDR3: CASSNREGNTEAFF
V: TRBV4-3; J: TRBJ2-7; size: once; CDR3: CASSRGTADYEQYF
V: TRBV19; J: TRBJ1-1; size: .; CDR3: CASSLETGTEAFF
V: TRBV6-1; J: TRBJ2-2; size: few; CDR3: CASKEDFPGELFF
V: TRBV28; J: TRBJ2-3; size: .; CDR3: CATERGSGRGSDTQYF
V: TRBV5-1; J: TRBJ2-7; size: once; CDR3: CASSPGTSSYEQYF
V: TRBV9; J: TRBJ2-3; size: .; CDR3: CASSVALSTDTQYF
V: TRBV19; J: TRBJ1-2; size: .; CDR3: CASSINPNYGYTF
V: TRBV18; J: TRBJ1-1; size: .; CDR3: CASSPSGQHTEAFF
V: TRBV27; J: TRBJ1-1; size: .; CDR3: CASSLWGMNTEAFF
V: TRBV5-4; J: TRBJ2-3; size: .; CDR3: CASSLNSGTDTQYF
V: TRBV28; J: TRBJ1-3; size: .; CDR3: CASSSIRPGPGNTIYF
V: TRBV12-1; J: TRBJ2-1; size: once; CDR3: CASSLPRSPYEQFF
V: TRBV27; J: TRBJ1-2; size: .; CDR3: CASSLSVSGGASGYGYTF
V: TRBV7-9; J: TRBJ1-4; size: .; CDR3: CASSLGQGAQEKLFF
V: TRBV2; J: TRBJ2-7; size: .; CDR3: CASNGEMGQDNYEQYF
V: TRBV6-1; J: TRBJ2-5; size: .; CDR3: CASTGGRGYQETQYF
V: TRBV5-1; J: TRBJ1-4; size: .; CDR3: CASSLVGEGSEKLFF
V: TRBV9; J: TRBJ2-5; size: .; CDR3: CASSLRQGRQETQYF
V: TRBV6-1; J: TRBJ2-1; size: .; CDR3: CATKGAGAVDEQFF
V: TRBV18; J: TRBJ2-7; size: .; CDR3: CASSPPVQVFEQYF
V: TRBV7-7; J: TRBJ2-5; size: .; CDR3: CASSPRAGGPSFQETQYF
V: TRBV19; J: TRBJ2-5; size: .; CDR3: CASSPSSGTQYF
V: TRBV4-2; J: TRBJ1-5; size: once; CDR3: CASSQEPYRPQHF
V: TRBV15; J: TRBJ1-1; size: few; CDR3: CATSRDREATEAFF
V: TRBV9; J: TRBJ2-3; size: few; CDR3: CASSPDSTDTQYF
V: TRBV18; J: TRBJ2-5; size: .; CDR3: CASSQGFRETQYF
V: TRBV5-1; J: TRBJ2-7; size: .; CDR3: CASSLRPSGQVPKITYEQYF
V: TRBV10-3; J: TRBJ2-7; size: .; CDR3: CAISDRPYEQYF
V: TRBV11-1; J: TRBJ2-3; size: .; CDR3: CASSRAGGPSRQYF
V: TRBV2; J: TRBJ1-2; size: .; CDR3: CASSEGRGAQNYGYTF
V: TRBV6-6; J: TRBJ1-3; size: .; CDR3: CASKPSALSSGNTIYF
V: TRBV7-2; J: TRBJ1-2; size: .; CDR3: CASSTDRVNGYTF
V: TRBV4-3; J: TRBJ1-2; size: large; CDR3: CASSHRQGVGYGYTF
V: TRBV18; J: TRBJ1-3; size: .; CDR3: CASSPTGSSGNTIYF
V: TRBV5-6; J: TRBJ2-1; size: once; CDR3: CASSLDNEQFF
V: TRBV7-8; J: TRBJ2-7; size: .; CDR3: CASSLLDSGLYEQYF
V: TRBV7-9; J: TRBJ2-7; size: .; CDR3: CASSSRTGGYEQYF
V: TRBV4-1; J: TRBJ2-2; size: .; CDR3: CASSQDDPLQGLNTGELFF
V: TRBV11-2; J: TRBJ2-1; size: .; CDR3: CASSLAGASVEQFF
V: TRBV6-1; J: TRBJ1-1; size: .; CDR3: CASSPNRGNTEAFF
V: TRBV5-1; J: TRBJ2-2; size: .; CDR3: CASSLHGPASGELFF
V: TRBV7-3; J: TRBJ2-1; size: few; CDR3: CASSSTSAQTYNEQFF
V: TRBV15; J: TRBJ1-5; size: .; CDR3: CATSRDRGGGNQPQHF
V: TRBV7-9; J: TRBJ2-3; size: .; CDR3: CASSLVLAGGVSTDTQYF
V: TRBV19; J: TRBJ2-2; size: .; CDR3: CASSIQQGFTGELFF
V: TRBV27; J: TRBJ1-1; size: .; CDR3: CASSLSWAVMNTEAFF
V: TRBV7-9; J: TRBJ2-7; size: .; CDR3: CASSTPPAVILSYEQYF
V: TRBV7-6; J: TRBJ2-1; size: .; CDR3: CASSYHGGLAGAEQFF
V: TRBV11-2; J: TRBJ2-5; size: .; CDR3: CASSLGVSGSQETQYF
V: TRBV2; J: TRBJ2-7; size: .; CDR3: CASSAGGRDEQYF